This T cell receptor (beta chain) derives from a study of shared clonotypes between healthy human individuals. Whole-study findings and limits: The naive CD4 repertoires of several donors were compared, and approximately 5.3% of clonotypes were shared.

Trimming at V came to 6 bases and at J to 0 bases, leaving 4 bases not matched to a gene. Germline-derived CDR1 and CDR2 are ENHRY and SYGVKD. This CDR3 contains 17 residues. A word on this clone: What it binds is unknown. A read error may explain this, as a much larger clone is one base away. The sample contains more than one DNA sequence encoding this CDR3.

Generated by immunoSEQ multiplex PCR, the TCRdb table keeps only in-frame clones and is missing some. The sample records around 1.1 million clones, 70% to 80% being singletons. V and J are TRBV10-3 and TRBJ2-2, with TRBD2 matching 13 bases. The sequenced sample was memory CD4+ T cells from PBMCs. Specified subset: CD45RA-negative fraction. The TCR originated in a man between 18 and 29 years old in good health. Some clones in this sample may be carry-over from other donors' samples. The CDR3 DNA is TGTGCCATCAGCCCTGGGACTAGCGGGGCGAACACCGGGGAGCTGTTTTTT. This translates into CAISPGTSGANTGELFF.